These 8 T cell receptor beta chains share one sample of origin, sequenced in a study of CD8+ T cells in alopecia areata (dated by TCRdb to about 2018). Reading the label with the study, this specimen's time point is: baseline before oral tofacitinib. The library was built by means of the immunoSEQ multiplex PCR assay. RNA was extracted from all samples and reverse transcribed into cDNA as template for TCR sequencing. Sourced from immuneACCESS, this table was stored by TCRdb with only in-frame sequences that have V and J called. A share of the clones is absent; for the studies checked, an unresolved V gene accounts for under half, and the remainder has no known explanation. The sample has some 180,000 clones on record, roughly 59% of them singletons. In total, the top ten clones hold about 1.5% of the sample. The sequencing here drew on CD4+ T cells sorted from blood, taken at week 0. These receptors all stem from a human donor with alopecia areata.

DNA for the CDR3: TGCAGCGTTGAAGACCAACAGGGAACGGAGACCCAGTACTTC. It encodes CSVEDQQGTETQYF. The chain employs TRBV29-1 and TRBJ2-5, with a tentative D call TRBD1 (6 bases). Germline V gene sequence: CDR1 SQVTM, CDR2 ANQGSEA. Trimming pared 0 bases from V and 5 bases from J, leaving 13 bases between. The CDR3 is 14 residues long. The entire variable domain, with the rest obtained from reference TRBV29-1 and TRBJ2-5, is as follows: SAVISQKPSRDICQRGTSLTIQCQVDSQVTMMFWYRQQPGQSLTLIATANQGSEATYESGFVIDKFPISRPNLTFSTLTVSNMSPEDSSIYLCSVEDQQGTETQYFGPGTRLLVL.

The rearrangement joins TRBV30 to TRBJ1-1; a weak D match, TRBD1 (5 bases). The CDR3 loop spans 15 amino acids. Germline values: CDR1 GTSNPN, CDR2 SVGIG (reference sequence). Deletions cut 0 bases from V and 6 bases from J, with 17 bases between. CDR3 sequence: CAWSVRGRVVPEAFF. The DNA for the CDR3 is TGTGCCTGGAGTGTACGGGGCAGGGTAGTCCCTGAAGCTTTCTTT.

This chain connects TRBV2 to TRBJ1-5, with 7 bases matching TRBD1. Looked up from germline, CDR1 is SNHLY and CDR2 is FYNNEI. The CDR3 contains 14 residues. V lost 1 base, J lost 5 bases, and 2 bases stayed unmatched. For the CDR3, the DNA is TGTGCCAGCAGTGAAGGGGACAGACATCAGCCCCAGCATTTT. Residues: CASSEGDRHQPQHF.

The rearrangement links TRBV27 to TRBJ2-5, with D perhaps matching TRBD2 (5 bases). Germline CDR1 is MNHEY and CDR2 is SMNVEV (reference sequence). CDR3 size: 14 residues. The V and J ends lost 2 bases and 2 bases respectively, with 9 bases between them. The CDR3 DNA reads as TGTGCCAGCAGTTTACTCTCGGGGCAAGAGACCCAGTACTTC. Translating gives CASSLLSGQETQYF.

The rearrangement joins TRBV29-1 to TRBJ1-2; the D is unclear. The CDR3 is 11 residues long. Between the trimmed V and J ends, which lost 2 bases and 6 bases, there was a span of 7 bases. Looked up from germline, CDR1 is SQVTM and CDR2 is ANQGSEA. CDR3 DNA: TGCAGCGTTGAAAGGGAGGATGGCTACACCTTC. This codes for CSVEREDGYTF.

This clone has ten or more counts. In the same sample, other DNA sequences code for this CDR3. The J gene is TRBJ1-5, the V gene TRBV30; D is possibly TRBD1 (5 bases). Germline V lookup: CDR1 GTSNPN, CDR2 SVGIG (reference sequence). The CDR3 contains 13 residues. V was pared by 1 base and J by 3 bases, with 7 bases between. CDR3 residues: CAWSGGDNQPQHF. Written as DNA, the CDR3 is TGTGCCTGGAGTGGAGGGGACAATCAGCCCCAGCATTTT.

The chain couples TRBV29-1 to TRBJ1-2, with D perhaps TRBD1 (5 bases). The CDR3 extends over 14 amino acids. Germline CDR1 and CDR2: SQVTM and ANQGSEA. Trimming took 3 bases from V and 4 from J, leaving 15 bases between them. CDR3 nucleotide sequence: TGCAGCGTTGAGATATCGGTGGGGGGCTATGGCTACACCTTC. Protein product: CSVEISVGGYGYTF.

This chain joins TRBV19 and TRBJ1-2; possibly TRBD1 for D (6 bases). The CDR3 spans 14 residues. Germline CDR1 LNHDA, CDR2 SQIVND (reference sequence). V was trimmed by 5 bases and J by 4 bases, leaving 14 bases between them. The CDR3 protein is CASSPGQTVYGYTF. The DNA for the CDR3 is TGTGCCAGTAGTCCAGGACAGACCGTCTATGGCTACACCTTC.